Listed here are 27 T cell receptor beta chains from one sample, sequenced in a study of tumor-infiltrating lymphocytes in primary liver carcinoma (dated by TCRdb to 2015 to 2018). Sequencing took place on an Illumina HiSeq 2500. Using a constant-region primer and ProtoScript II reverse transcriptase, TCRbeta-specific cDNA was reverse-transcribed from 500 ng total RNA. Three nested multiplex PCR rounds, following a slightly modified ARM-PCR procedure, were used to build the TCRbeta libraries. Each of the first two PCR rounds ran for around 10 cycles using multiplex TRBV1-TRBV30 forward primers together with a Cbeta reverse primer. TCRdb reran the public reads through fastp at Q25 and MiXCR, keeping productive beta chains. CDR3 protein duplicates are merged, each entry listing the most common genes and DNA. The sample table contains roughly 50,000 distinct CDR3 sequences; only one count was recorded for about 80% of them. The ten top clones hold approximately 25% of the sample.

Without any cell sorting, total RNA and DNA were co-extracted from about 20-30 mg of bulk tissue using the AllPrep DNA/RNA mini kit. The specimen sequenced was liver tumor tissue from sampling region 2. The cell subset or site label for this specimen denotes: tumor region T2, inferior pole. The receptors originated from a man aged 40-49 years with primary liver carcinoma and hepatitis B virus infection.

CDR3 region: CAYRGGQGINIQYF. In DNA form, the CDR3 reads TGTGCCTACAGAGGAGGACAGGGGATAAACATTCAGTACTTC. The chain is built from TRBV11-2 and TRBJ2-4; the match to TRBD1 covers 9 bases. Germline V gene data show CDR1 as SGHAT and CDR2 as FQNNGV. J lost 6 bases, V lost 11 bases, and 11 bases had no gene match. This CDR3 contains 14 residues.

The chain couples TRBV28 to TRBJ2-3; D may be TRBD2 (6 bases). This CDR3 is 13 amino acids long. From germline, CDR1 is MDHEN and CDR2 SYDVKM. The V end lost 2 bases, the J end lost 5 bases, and 8 bases lay between the germline ends. The CDR3 loop is CASSLAAGDTQYF. The CDR3 bases are TGTGCCAGCAGTTTAGCAGCGGGAGATACGCAGTATTTT.

The chain carries TRBV11-2 and TRBJ2-5, with D uncertain. The CDR3 is 15 amino acids. Germline V gives CDR1 SGHAT, CDR2 FQNNGV. Trimming removed 6 bases at V and 4 bases at J, with 18 bases between. In DNA, the CDR3 is TGTGCCAGCAGTGACCTGGCAGGAGTGGGAGAGACCCAGTACTTC. It translates to CASSDLAGVGETQYF. Complete variable domain (other parts from reference TRBV11-2 and TRBJ2-5): EAGVAQSPRYKIIEKRQSVAFWCNPISGHATLYWYQQILGQGPKLLIQFQNNGVVDDSQLPKDRFSAERLKGVDSTLKIQPAKLEDSAVYLCASSDLAGVGETQYFGPGTRLLVL.

This clonotype ranks as medium-sized. The chain has TRBV6-5 and TRBJ2-7; 9 bases map to TRBD1. Unmatched junction bases numbered 9, after V lost 5 bases and J lost 7 bases. CDR3 size: 14 residues. Germline assignment: CDR1 MNHEY and CDR2 SVGAGI. The CDR3 loop reads CASSPSRDRVEQYF. DNA for the CDR3: TGTGCCAGCAGTCCATCCCGGGACAGGGTGGAGCAGTACTTC.

Turning to this clonotype: One junction end does not reproduce the germline sequence, and a read error may be involved. V and J are TRBV5-4 and TRBJ2-7; D is possibly TRBD1 (5 bases). This CDR3 is 14 amino acids long. CDR1 is SGHNT and CDR2 is YYREEE in the germline V gene (reference sequence). CDR3 protein: CASNLSGATYEQYF. The CDR3 bases are TGTGCCAGCAACTTGAGTGGGGCCACGTACGAGCAGTACTTC.

The chain is built from TRBV6-5 and TRBJ2-1; maybe TRBD1 (6 bases). Per germline, CDR1 MNHEY and CDR2 SVGAGI. The CDR3 length is 15 residues. Trimming removed 10 bases from V and 8 bases from J, with 24 bases in between. CDR3 protein: CATRTDGTQTDEQFF. The CDR3, as DNA: TGTGCCACCAGGACGGACGGGACACAGACGGATGAGCAGTTCTTC.

On this clonotype itself: A read error may produce the germline difference seen at one junction end. The chain employs TRBV11-2 and TRBJ2-7, with unresolved D. This CDR3 is 14 amino acids long. Germline assignment: CDR1 SGHAT and CDR2 FQNNGV. The CDR3, as DNA: TGTGCCAGCAGCTTATCCGACGAAGCCTACGAGCAATACTTC. Translation: CASSLSDEAYEQYF.

This clonotype was recorded many times. This chain joins TRBV28 and TRBJ2-7; D is perhaps TRBD1 (6 bases). The germline V gene has CDR1 MDHEN and CDR2 SYDVKM. CDR3 length equals 12 residues. V lost 6 bases to trimming and J lost 6 bases, with 12 bases between them. In nucleotides, the CDR3 is TGTGCCAGCAGCCTGACAGGCGCCGAGCAGTACTTC. Translating gives CASSLTGAEQYF.

Notes on this clonotype: Without the conserved terminal phenylalanine or tryptophan, this CDR3 likely stems from a read error. CDR3 protein: CSVRKGTNTEAFY. The CDR3 DNA reads as TGCAGCGTTAGAAAGGGAACGAACACTGAAGCTTTCTAT. This sequence joins TRBV29-1 and TRBJ1-1; D call uncertain. The CDR3 spans 13 residues. Germline loops: CDR1 SQVTM, CDR2 ANQGSEA. Trimming left V 5 bases short and J 1 base short, with 11 bases between.

On this clonotype: The CDR3 does not close with the conserved phenylalanine or tryptophan, likely indicating a read error. The rearrangement uses TRBV4-1 and TRBJ2-7; D could derive from TRBD1 or TRBD2 (5 bases each). Germline V gene lookup returns CDR1 MGHRA and CDR2 YSYEKL. This CDR3 comprises 15 residues. The CDR3, as DNA: TGCGCCATCAGCCAAGAAAGGGACCGTAGGTACGAGCAGTACATC. Encoded protein: CAISQERDRRYEQYI.

With respect to this clonotype: The junction departs from germline at one end; a sequencing error may be responsible. This chain links TRBV4-1 with TRBJ2-1, with TRBD1 matching 7 bases. Germline V gene data show CDR1 as MGHRA and CDR2 as YSYEKL. The CDR3 totals 15 residues. The CDR3: CASSQDRASYNDQFF. In DNA form, the CDR3 reads TGCGCCAGTAGCCAAGACAGGGCCTCCTACAATGATCAGTTCTTC.

V usage is TRBV6-6 and J usage is TRBJ2-1; D possibly uses TRBD1 or TRBD2 (6 bases each). CDR3 length equals 17 residues. Germline loops: CDR1 MNHNY, CDR2 SVGAGI (reference sequence). In DNA, the CDR3 is TGTATCAGCAGTTACGGGGGCGCCAGGGCGTTGACGAATGAGCAGTTCTTC. It is translated as CISSYGGARALTNEQFF.

This clonotype was picked up many times. The chain combines TRBV28 with TRBJ1-5, with D unclear. Trimming took off 6 bases at V and 3 bases at J, with 0 bases between the two ends. Per the germline V gene, CDR1 is MDHEN and CDR2 is SYDVKM. The length of the CDR3 is 10 residues. The CDR3 region has the DNA TGTGCCAGCAGCAATCAGCCCCAGCATTTT. As protein: CASSNQPQHF.

The CDR3: CASVQDPLRGADTGELFF. The CDR3, as DNA: TGCGCCAGCGTCCAAGATCCCCTTCGGGGAGCGGACACCGGGGAGCTGTTTTTT. The V and J genes are TRBV4-1 and TRBJ2-2, with D possibly TRBD2 on 5 matching bases. Trimming shortened V by 8 bases and J by 3 bases, and 25 bases separated the two germline ends. In germline, CDR1 is MGHRA, CDR2 YSYEKL. The CDR3 contains 18 residues.

Regarding this clonotype: Because the CDR3 is missing its conserved closing phenylalanine or tryptophan, this is likely a read error. The chain has TRBV27 and TRBJ1-1; D is uncertain. Germline CDR1 reads MNHEY; CDR2 reads SMNVEV (reference sequence). This CDR3 is 14 amino acids long. Trimming shortened V by 6 bases and J by 6 bases, and 17 bases separated the two germline ends. Here the CDR3 reads CASSTNGVSSEAFY. The CDR3 region has the DNA TGTGCCAGCAGCACCAACGGGGTATCATCTGAAGCTTTCTAT.

This chain links TRBV11-2 with TRBJ2-5; D is unresolved. This CDR3 region has 16 residues. V lost 6 bases, J lost 0 bases, and 17 bases lay in between. Germline lookup yields CDR1 SGHAT and CDR2 FQNNGV. The CDR3 sequence is CASRSWDSAYQETQYF. CDR3 nucleotides: TGTGCCAGCAGATCGTGGGATTCGGCCTACCAAGAGACCCAGTACTTC. Looking up the rest from reference TRBV11-2 and TRBJ2-5 gives the full variable domain: EAGVAQSPRYKIIEKRQSVAFWCNPISGHATLYWYQQILGQGPKLLIQFQNNGVVDDSQLPKDRFSAERLKGVDSTLKIQPAKLEDSAVYLCASRSWDSAYQETQYFGPGTRLLVL.

The CDR3 here is CSAFRDRGGNEQYF. Here the CDR3 DNA reads TGCAGTGCATTCCGGGACAGGGGGGGGAACGAGCAGTACTTC. V and J are TRBV29-1 and TRBJ2-7; 11 bases match TRBD1. This CDR3 is 14 amino acids long. The germline CDR1 and CDR2 sequences are SQVTM and ANQGSEA.

About this clonotype: At one of its ends the junction is not consistent with the germline gene, which may arise from a read error. The rearrangement uses TRBV12-3 or TRBV12-4 and TRBJ2-1; the D gene could be TRBD1 or TRBD2 (5 bases each). The CDR3 sequence is 13 residues long. CDR3 bases: TGTGCCAGCAGCTGGGGAGCGGACAATGAGCAGTTTTTC. Its protein product is CASSWGADNEQFF.

The CDR3 spells CASSLDPGETSTDTQYF. The CDR3 DNA sequence: TGTGCCAGCAGCTTAGATCCGGGGGAGACTAGCACAGATACGCAGTATTTT. This chain joins TRBV11-2 and TRBJ2-3, with D possibly being TRBD2 (6 bases). V was cut by 0 bases and J by 0 bases, with 13 bases left in between. Germline V gives CDR1 SGHAT, CDR2 FQNNGV. This CDR3 spans 17 amino acids. Filled out from reference TRBV11-2 and TRBJ2-3, the complete variable domain reads EAGVAQSPRYKIIEKRQSVAFWCNPISGHATLYWYQQILGQGPKLLIQFQNNGVVDDSQLPKDRFSAERLKGVDSTLKIQPAKLEDSAVYLCASSLDPGETSTDTQYFGPGTRLTVL.

This clonotype occurred many times. The gene calls are TRBV30 and TRBJ2-1, with D tentatively TRBD2 (5 bases). V gave up 4 bases and J gave up 2 bases, with 9 bases separating them. This CDR3 has 13 residues. Germline V gene sequence: CDR1 GTSNPN, CDR2 SVGIG (reference sequence). The CDR3 bases are TGTGCCTGGATACGGGATACCTACAATGAGCAGTTCTTC. It translates to CAWIRDTYNEQFF.

Concerning this clonotype: The germline gene is not matched at one end of the junction; a read error may be the cause. This sequence joins TRBV12-3 or TRBV12-4 and TRBJ2-5, with 9 bases lining up with TRBD2. The CDR3 loop spans 15 amino acids. This CDR3 reads CASTGHSGRGETQYF. CDR3 in DNA: TGTGCCAGCACAGGTCATAGCGGGAGAGGAGAGACCCAGTATTTC.

The chain recombines TRBV28 with TRBJ1-2; 7 nucleotides align to TRBD1. Trimming removed 5 bases from V and 2 bases from J; junction bases left unmatched: 2. Germline assignment: CDR1 MDHEN and CDR2 SYDVKM. CDR3 length: 13 amino acids. The CDR3 loop is CASSEGANYGYTF. In DNA form, the CDR3 reads TGTGCCAGCAGTGAGGGGGCAAACTATGGCTACACCTTC.

Worth noting for this clonotype: The junction does not match germline at one end; this may be a read error. The chain combines TRBV6-5 with TRBJ2-1, with D possibly being TRBD2 (5 bases). Germline CDR1 and CDR2: MNHEY and SVGAGI. This CDR3 is built from 14 residues. For the CDR3, the DNA is TGTGCTAGCAGTCCACTAGTTTCCTACAATGAGCAGTTCTTC. It yields the protein CASSPLVSYNEQFF.

Notes on this clonotype: The junction departs from germline at one end; a sequencing error may be responsible. The gene calls are TRBV29-1 and TRBJ2-5; a weak D match, TRBD1 (5 bases). The CDR3 length is 14 residues. The germline V gene has CDR1 SQVTM and CDR2 ANQGSEA. The DNA of the CDR3 is TGCCGCGTTGGAGATCGGCAAGGGGCGGAGATCCAGTACTTC. Its protein product is CRVGDRQGAEIQYF. Based on the CDR3 plus reference TRBV29-1 and TRBJ2-5, the full variable domain is SAVISQKPSRDICQRGTSLTIQCQVDSQVTMMFWYRQQPGQSLTLIATANQGSEATYESGFVIDKFPISRPNLTFSTLTVSNMSPEDSSIYLCRVGDRQGAEIQYFGPGTRLLVL.

This clonotype came up many times. V gene TRBV13 combines with J gene TRBJ2-2; D gene uncertain. V gave up 3 bases and J gave up 4 bases, with 6 bases separating them. Germline CDR1 is PRHDT and CDR2 is FYEKMQ (reference sequence). The CDR3 length is 13 residues. The CDR3 sequence is CASSFTTTGELFF. The DNA for the CDR3 is TGTGCCAGCAGCTTTACGACCACCGGGGAGCTGTTTTTT.

This clonotype showed up many times. The rearrangement links TRBV6-5 to TRBJ1-2; 7 positions agree with TRBD1. Germline CDR1 and CDR2: MNHEY and SVGAGI. The ends lost 6 bases at V and 8 bases at J; junction bases unmatched: 9. CDR3 length equals 13 residues. CDR3: CASRDDRVHGYTF. CDR3 coding DNA: TGTGCCAGCAGAGACGACAGGGTGCACGGCTACACCTTC.

This clonotype was seen a handful of times. Being one base from a much bigger clone, this may be a read error. The chain uses TRBV7-3 and TRBJ2-3; TRBD1 agrees at 11 bases. CDR1 and CDR2 (germline): SGHTA, FQGTGA. The CDR3 loop spans 15 amino acids. CDR3 bases: TGTGCCGGCAGCTATGGACAGGGGGCATGGGATACGCAGTATTTT. It translates to CAGSYGQGAWDTQYF.